This T cell receptor beta chain was documented in a study of T cell changes during pregnancy in multiple sclerosis. Here immunoSEQ multiplex PCR was the method, and the copy in TCRdb shows in-frame clones only, minus some. Here the sample spans about 61,000 clones, 90% being singletons. The CDR3 sequence is 17 residues long. V shed 0 bases, J shed 6 bases, and the junction held 11 bases outside the gene matches. The germline CDR1 and CDR2 sequences are LGHNA and YNFKEQ. This sequence originates from a female donor in good health, enrolled as a control in a pregnancy study. The specimen was peripheral blood, collected in the first trimester of pregnancy. V usage is TRBV4-2 and J usage is TRBJ2-1; TRBD2 agrees at 7 bases. The CDR3 loop is CASSQDRTGGRLNEQFF. The CDR3 nucleotides are TGTGCCAGCAGCCAAGATAGAACGGGGGGACGGCTCAATGAGCAGTTCTTC.